The source of this TCR beta chain is a study of blood T cell repertoires in COVID-19. Across the study: T cells, B-cell-depleted T cells, or PBMCs supplied cDNA or gDNA.

In the original workflow: Amplification with reference gene primers provided the estimates of nucleated cell counts. Produced via immunoSEQ multiplex PCR; TCRdb's table is partial and in-frame only. V and J calls plus clone size are reproduced from that table; the DNA served to infer D and trimming. The repertoire holds around 110,000 clones, approximately 88% seen once, with approximately 6.8% in the top ten. This CDR3 is built from 18 residues. The junction had 8 bases not matched to a gene; V was cut back by 0 bases and J by 3 bases. The germline gives CDR1 MNHEY, CDR2 SVGEGT. The TCR originated in a man aged 50-59 years with active or convalescent COVID-19. Sequencing was carried out using peripheral blood. V is TRBV6-2 or TRBV6-3 and J is TRBJ2-2; 9 bases align to TRBD2. The CDR3 reads CASSYSRRLAEYTGELFF. For the CDR3, the DNA is TGTGCCAGCAGTTACTCCAGGAGACTAGCGGAGTACACCGGGGAGCTGTTTTTT.